The 19 T cell receptor beta chains presented below share a single source sample, sequenced in a study of beta chain features in type 1 diabetes. Since all of the isolated RNA was reverse transcribed, expressed TCRB transcripts were what got sequenced. The assay was immunoSEQ multiplex PCR, and TCRdb's table has in-frame clones only and misses some. The sample holds over 500,000 clones, around 15% seen once. The sequenced sample consisted of naive CD4+ T cells from blood. These TCRs come from a man younger than 35 in good health.

With regard to this clone: The junction shows a germline mismatch at one end, possibly a read error. The rearrangement joins TRBV7-7 to TRBJ2-3, with D unresolved. Germline CDR1 SSHAT, CDR2 FNYEAQ (reference sequence). The CDR3 runs to 15 residues. The CDR3 sequence is CASSLGYRSTDTQYF. Written as DNA, the CDR3 is TGTGCTAGCAGCTTAGGGTACCGCAGCACAGATACGCAGTATTTT.

The chain is built from TRBV6-1 and TRBJ1-1, with TRBD1 matching 8 bases. The CDR3 is made up of 12 amino acids. Unmatched junction bases numbered 3, after V lost 5 bases and J lost 7 bases. Germline V CDR1 and CDR2: MNHNS, SASEGT. The CDR3 sequence: CASSPGQGEAFF. The CDR3 DNA reads as TGTGCCAGCAGTCCCGGACAGGGTGAAGCTTTCTTT.

The sample holds a few counts of this clone. The chain links TRBV6-6 to TRBJ1-5; the D gene is possibly TRBD1 (6 bases). Deletions cut 0 bases from V and 1 base from J, with 10 bases between. Germline V lookup: CDR1 MNHNY, CDR2 SVGAGI (reference sequence). This CDR3 spans 16 amino acids. The DNA for the CDR3 is TGTGCCAGCAGTTACTCAGGGGGGGGAAGCAATCAGCCCCAGCATTTT. Amino acid sequence: CASSYSGGGSNQPQHF.

There are a few counts of this clone. V gene TRBV15 combines with J gene TRBJ1-2; D is undetermined. The ends were cut back, 3 bases at V and 8 bases at J, with 13 bases in the middle. This CDR3 has 13 residues. Germline values: CDR1 LNHNV, CDR2 YYDKDF (reference sequence). The CDR3 DNA reads TGTGCCACCAGCAGCCGAGTGGGCGACGGCTACACCTTC. Translating gives CATSSRVGDGYTF.

Remarks on this clone: This sample includes further DNA sequences coding for the same CDR3. This sequence joins TRBV30 and TRBJ1-5; D is possibly TRBD1 (6 bases). Trimming cost V 0 bases and J 7 bases, with 7 bases left between them. The V gene's germline CDR1 is GTSNPN and CDR2 SVGIG (reference sequence). The CDR3 covers 12 residues. The CDR3 nucleotides are TGTGCCTGGAGTGTGAGGGGGCAGCCCCAGCATTTT. Protein product: CAWSVRGQPQHF.

The chain is built from TRBV10-3 and TRBJ2-7; D not resolved. From germline, CDR1 is ENHRY and CDR2 SYGVKD. The CDR3 contains 13 residues. V was trimmed by 7 bases and J by 0 bases, leaving 10 bases between them. The CDR3 region is CAINTGRSYEQYF. The CDR3 DNA is TGTGCCATCAATACGGGCCGCTCCTACGAGCAGTACTTC.

This clone has more than one count but fewer than ten. The V and J genes are TRBV4-3 and TRBJ2-1; D is uncertain. The CDR3 consists of 16 residues. Trimming took 0 bases from V and 2 from J, leaving 11 bases between them. Germline assignment: CDR1 LGHNA and CDR2 YSLEER. The DNA of the CDR3 is TGCGCCAGCAGCCAAGAAGGCCGGAGTCCCTACAATGAGCAGTTCTTC. Its translation: CASSQEGRSPYNEQFF.

The CDR3 coding sequence is TGTGCCAGCAGCCCCAGACAGGGGGCGAGTGAAAAACTGTTTTTT. Amino acid sequence: CASSPRQGASEKLFF. V gene TRBV7-6 combines with J gene TRBJ1-4; TRBD1 matches at 10 bases. The germline gives CDR1 SGHVS, CDR2 FNYEAQ. This CDR3 spans 15 amino acids. Germline trimming cut 5 bases from V and 7 bases from J; bases unmatched to any gene: 7.

The chain combines TRBV15 with TRBJ1-1; no firm D call. Per the germline V gene, CDR1 is LNHNV and CDR2 is YYDKDF (reference sequence). Trimming cost V 2 bases and J 5 bases, with 9 bases left between them. CDR3 length equals 13 residues. CDR3 residues: CATSRMEGTEAFF. For the CDR3, the DNA is TGTGCCACCAGCAGAATGGAGGGTACTGAAGCTTTCTTT.

V usage is TRBV5-1 and J usage is TRBJ2-2; D is unresolved. This CDR3 is 11 amino acids long. Per germline, CDR1 SGHRS and CDR2 YFSETQ. V was cut by 2 bases and J by 10 bases, with 6 bases left in between. CDR3 amino acids: CASSLGSELFF. The CDR3 DNA reads TGCGCCAGCAGCTTAGGCTCGGAGCTGTTTTTT.

The chain combines TRBV9 with TRBJ2-1, with D perhaps matching TRBD2 (5 bases). Looked up from germline, CDR1 is SGDLS and CDR2 is YYNGEE. This CDR3 region has 14 residues. V lost 0 bases and J lost 6, with 10 bases in between. The CDR3 sequence is CASSVGTPSNEQFF. CDR3 in DNA: TGTGCCAGCAGCGTAGGGACTCCATCCAATGAGCAGTTCTTC.

This chain uses TRBV28 with TRBJ1-2, with D possibly being TRBD1 (5 bases). The CDR3 extends over 13 amino acids. V lost 6 bases and J lost 8, with 16 bases in between. The germline V gene has CDR1 MDHEN and CDR2 SYDVKM. The CDR3 loop reads CASSPRAGRGYTF. CDR3 bases: TGTGCCAGCAGCCCCAGAGCAGGGAGGGGCTACACCTTC.

A few counts support this clone. The V and J genes are TRBV7-9 and TRBJ2-3, with D perhaps matching TRBD2 (6 bases). The V end was cut by 5 bases, the J end by 6 bases, with 9 bases between. The CDR3 loop spans 12 amino acids. Germline CDR1 reads SEHNR; CDR2 reads FQNEAQ (reference sequence). The CDR3 DNA reads as TGTGCCAGCAGCCGGGCGGGGGATACGCAGTATTTT. It specifies CASSRAGDTQYF.

The V gene is TRBV4-1, the J gene TRBJ2-7; 11 bases agree with TRBD2. Germline trimming cut 4 bases from V and 5 bases from J; bases unmatched to any gene: 4. The CDR3 runs to 14 residues. From germline, CDR1 is MGHRA and CDR2 YSYEKL. CDR3 sequence: CASSPLAGGHEQYF. Here the CDR3 DNA reads TGCGCCAGCAGCCCCTTAGCGGGAGGGCACGAGCAGTACTTC.

This clone was found a few times. The chain employs TRBV29-1 and TRBJ1-4; no definite D call. The V gene lost 5 bases and the J gene lost 5 bases, with 6 bases spanning the gap. CDR3 length equals 11 residues. Germline V CDR1 and CDR2: SQVTM, ANQGSEA. This CDR3 reads CSVHTNEKLFF. CDR3 DNA: TGCAGCGTTCATACCAATGAAAAACTGTTTTTT.

This clone occurred a few times. The chain carries TRBV5-4 and TRBJ2-2; 9 bases match TRBD1. The V and J ends lost 0 bases and 5 bases, in that order; junction bases with no gene match: 14. The length of the CDR3 is 19 residues. Germline values: CDR1 SGHNT, CDR2 YYREEE (reference sequence). CDR3 nucleotides: TGTGCCAGCAGCTTGGCGACTATGGGGACAGGGCGGAGGACCGGGGAGCTGTTTTTT. Translating it yields CASSLATMGTGRRTGELFF.

The chain has TRBV30 and TRBJ2-3, with TRBD1 identical over 9 bases. The V gene's germline CDR1 is GTSNPN and CDR2 SVGIG (reference sequence). V was pared by 3 bases and J by 2 bases, with 3 bases of the junction left unmatched. There are 14 residues in the CDR3. The CDR3 DNA reads TGTGCCTGGAGGGGGACAGGGACCACAGATACGCAGTATTTT. Its protein product is CAWRGTGTTDTQYF.

The chain couples TRBV5-6 to TRBJ2-2, with 9 bases fitting TRBD1. V dropped 5 bases and J dropped 5; count of bases not matched to a gene: 4. CDR1 and CDR2 from the germline V gene are SGHDT and YYEEEE. The CDR3 contains 14 residues. In nucleotides, the CDR3 is TGTGCCAGCAGTGGGACAGGGCGGACCGGGGAGCTGTTTTTT. This sequence encodes CASSGTGRTGELFF.

Comments on this clone: A much larger clone differs by one base, so this may be a read error. In the same sample, other DNA sequences code for this CDR3. The chain is built from TRBV5-4 and TRBJ1-1; D call uncertain. CDR1 and CDR2 (germline): SGHNT, YYREEE (reference sequence). Trimming cost V 0 bases and J 1 base, with 4 bases left between them. The CDR3 extends over 13 amino acids. As DNA, the CDR3 is TGTGCCAGCAGCTTGGCGGGGAACACTGAAGCTTTCTTT. Translation gives CASSLAGNTEAFF.